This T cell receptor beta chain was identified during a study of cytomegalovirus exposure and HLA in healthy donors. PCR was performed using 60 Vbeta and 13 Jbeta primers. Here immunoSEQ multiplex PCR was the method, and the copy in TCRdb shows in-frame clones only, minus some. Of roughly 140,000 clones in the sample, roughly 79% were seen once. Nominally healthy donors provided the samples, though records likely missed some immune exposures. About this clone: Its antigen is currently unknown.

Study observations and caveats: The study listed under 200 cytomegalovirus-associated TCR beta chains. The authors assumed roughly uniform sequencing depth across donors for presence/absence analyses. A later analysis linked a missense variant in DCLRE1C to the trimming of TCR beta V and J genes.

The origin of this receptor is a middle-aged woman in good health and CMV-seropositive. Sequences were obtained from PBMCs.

Here the CDR3 DNA reads TGTGCCAGCAGTGAAAGGGACAGGGGGCGCGAGGGCTACACCTTC. Translation gives CASSERDRGREGYTF. The rearrangement uses TRBV6-1 and TRBJ1-2; TRBD1 agrees at 12 bases. The ends lost 2 bases at V and 8 bases at J; junction bases unmatched: 6. The CDR3 covers 15 residues. Germline values: CDR1 MNHNS, CDR2 SASEGT.